The clone carrying this T cell receptor (beta chain) is labeled medium-sized. Its antigen remains unknown. This sample was taken from a study of HIV-infected children after antiretroviral therapy interruption. Germline V CDR1 and CDR2: MNHNY, SVGAGI (reference sequence). Trimming removed 2 bases at V and 2 bases at J, with 10 bases between. CDR3 length: 16 amino acids. A 3' RACE protocol on RNA, with unique molecular identifiers, produced the TCR library. Via MiXCR, TCRdb re-called the 3' RACE reads, giving one row per CDR3 protein. The data show about 4,000 distinct CDR3 sequences, approximately 5% seen once. Treatment here: PENTA 11 planned treatment interruption arm or continuous ART arm. Participants had taken at least three-drug ART for at least 24 weeks. Study-wide results and caveats: Shared-triplet CDR3 clusters increased after interruption in a few patients. Naive CD4+ sequences overlapped less between time points once interruption began.

The rearrangement uses TRBV6-6 and TRBJ2-6, with unresolved D. The sample in question was CD45RO+ CD8+ T cells from PBMCs, pooled from several time points, obtained from a donor given antiretroviral therapy, either interrupted or continuous. This sample's subset: memory CD8+ CD45RO+ CD45RA- T cells. The sequence came from a pool of human donors with HIV. CDR3 amino acids: CASSYKGGPGANVLTF. In DNA, the CDR3 is TGTGCCAGCAGTTACAAGGGTGGCCCTGGGGCCAACGTCCTGACTTTC.